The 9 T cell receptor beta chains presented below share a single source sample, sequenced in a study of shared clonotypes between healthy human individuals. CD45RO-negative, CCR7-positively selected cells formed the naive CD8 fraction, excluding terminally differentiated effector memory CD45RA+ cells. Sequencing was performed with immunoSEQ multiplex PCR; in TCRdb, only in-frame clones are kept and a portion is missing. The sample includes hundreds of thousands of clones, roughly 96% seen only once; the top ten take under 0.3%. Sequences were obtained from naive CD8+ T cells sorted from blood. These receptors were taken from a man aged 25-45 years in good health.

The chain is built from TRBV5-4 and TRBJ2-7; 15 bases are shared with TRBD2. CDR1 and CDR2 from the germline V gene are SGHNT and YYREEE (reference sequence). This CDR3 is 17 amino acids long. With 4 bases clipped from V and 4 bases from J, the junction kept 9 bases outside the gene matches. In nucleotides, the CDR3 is TGTGCCAGCAGCCCGGGGACTAGCGGGAGGACTCCGTACGAGCAGTACTTC. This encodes CASSPGTSGRTPYEQYF.

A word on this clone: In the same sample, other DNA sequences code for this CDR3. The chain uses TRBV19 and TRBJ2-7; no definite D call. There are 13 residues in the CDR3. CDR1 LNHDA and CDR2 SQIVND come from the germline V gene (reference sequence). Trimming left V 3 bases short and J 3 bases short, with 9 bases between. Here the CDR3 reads CASSMAGNYEQYF. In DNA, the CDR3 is TGTGCCAGTAGTATGGCAGGAAACTACGAGCAGTACTTC.

As DNA, the CDR3 is TGTGCCAGCAGTTTATTTGGCGTTACTGAGCAGTTCTTC. Translating gives CASSLFGVTEQFF. The V call is TRBV28, the J call TRBJ2-1; D unresolved. V dropped 1 base and J dropped 9 bases, with 10 bases sitting between them. The CDR3 loop spans 13 amino acids. Germline V gene data show CDR1 as MDHEN and CDR2 as SYDVKM. The variable domain in full, with the rest retrieved from reference TRBV28 and TRBJ2-1, is DVKVTQSSRYLVKRTGEKVFLECVQDMDHENMFWYRQDPGLGLRLIYFSYDVKMKEKGDIPEGYSVSREKKERFSLILESASTNQTSMYLCASSLFGVTEQFFGPGTRLTVL.

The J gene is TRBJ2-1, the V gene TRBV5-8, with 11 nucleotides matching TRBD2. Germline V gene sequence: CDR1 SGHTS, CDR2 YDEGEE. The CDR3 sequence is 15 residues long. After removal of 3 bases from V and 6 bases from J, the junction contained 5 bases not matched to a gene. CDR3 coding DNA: TGTGCCAGCAGCTCTCGACTAGCGGGAAGCAATGAGCAGTTCTTC. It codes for CASSSRLAGSNEQFF.

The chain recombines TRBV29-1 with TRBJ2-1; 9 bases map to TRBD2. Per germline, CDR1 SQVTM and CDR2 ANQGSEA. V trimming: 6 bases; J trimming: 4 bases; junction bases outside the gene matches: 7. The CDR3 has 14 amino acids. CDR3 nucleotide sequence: TGCAGCGTCGACGGGACTAGCAAATACAATGAGCAGTTCTTC. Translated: CSVDGTSKYNEQFF.

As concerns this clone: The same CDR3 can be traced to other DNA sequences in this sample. CDR3 coding DNA: TGTGCCAGCAGTTTATCGCGGGGGACCTATGGCTACACCTTC. Translation gives CASSLSRGTYGYTF. J is TRBJ1-2 and V is TRBV27; TRBD1 is a possible D gene (5 bases). CDR1 is MNHEY, CDR2 SMNVEV, per germline (reference sequence). V lost 0 bases to trimming and J lost 4 bases, with 9 bases between them. This CDR3 has 14 amino acids.

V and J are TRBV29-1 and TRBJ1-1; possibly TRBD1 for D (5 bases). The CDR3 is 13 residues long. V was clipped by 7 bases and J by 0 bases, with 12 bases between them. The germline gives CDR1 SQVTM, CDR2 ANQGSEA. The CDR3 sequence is CSDSAGLNTEAFF. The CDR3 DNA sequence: TGCAGCGATTCCGCAGGGTTGAACACTGAAGCTTTCTTT.

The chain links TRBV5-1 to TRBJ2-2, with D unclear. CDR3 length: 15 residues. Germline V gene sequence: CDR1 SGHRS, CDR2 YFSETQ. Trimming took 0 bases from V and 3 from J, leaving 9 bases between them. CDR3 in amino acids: CASSLGSTYTGELFF. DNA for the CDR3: TGCGCCAGCAGCTTGGGGTCCACCTACACCGGGGAGCTGTTTTTT. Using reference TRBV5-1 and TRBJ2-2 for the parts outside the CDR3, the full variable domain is KAGVTQTPRYLIKTRGQQVTLSCSPISGHRSVSWYQQTPGQGLQFLFEYFSETQRNKGNFPGRFSGRQFSNSRSEMNVSTLELGDSALYLCASSLGSTYTGELFFGEGSRLTVL.

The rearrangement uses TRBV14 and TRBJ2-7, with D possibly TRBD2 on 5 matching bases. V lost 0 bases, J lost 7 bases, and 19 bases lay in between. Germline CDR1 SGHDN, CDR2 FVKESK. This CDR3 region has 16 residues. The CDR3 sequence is CASSQDASHIYGEQYF. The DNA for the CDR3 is TGTGCCAGCAGCCAAGATGCTAGCCATATTTATGGTGAGCAGTACTTC. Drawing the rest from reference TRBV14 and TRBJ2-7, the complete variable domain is EAGVTQFPSHSVIEKGQTVTLRCDPISGHDNLYWYRRVMGKEIKFLLHFVKESKQDESGMPNNRFLAERTGGTYSTLKVQPAELEDSGVYFCASSQDASHIYGEQYFGPGTRLTVT.